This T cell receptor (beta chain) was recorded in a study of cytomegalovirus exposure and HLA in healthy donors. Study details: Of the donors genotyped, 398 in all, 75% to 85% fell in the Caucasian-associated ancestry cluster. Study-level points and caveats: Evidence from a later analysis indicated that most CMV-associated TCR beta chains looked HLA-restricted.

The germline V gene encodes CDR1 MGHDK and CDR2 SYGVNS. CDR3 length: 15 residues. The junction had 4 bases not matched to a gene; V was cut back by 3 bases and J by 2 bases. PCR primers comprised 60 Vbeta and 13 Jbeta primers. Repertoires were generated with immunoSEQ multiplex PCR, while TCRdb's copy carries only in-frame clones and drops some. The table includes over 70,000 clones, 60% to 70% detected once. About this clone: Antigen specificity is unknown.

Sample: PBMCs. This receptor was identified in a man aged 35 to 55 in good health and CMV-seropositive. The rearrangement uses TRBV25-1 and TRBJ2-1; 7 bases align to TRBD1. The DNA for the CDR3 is TGTGCCAGCAGTGATCACAGGGGAACCTACAATGAGCAGTTCTTC. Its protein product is CASSDHRGTYNEQFF.